The 17 T cell receptor beta chains presented below share a single source sample, sequenced in a study of Ad26.COV2.S vaccination and SARS-CoV-2 variants (dated by TCRdb to the early 2020s). Libraries were built with the immunoSEQ multiplex PCR assay. Drawn from immuneACCESS, this table holds only the in-frame rearrangements with V and J called that TCRdb kept. Clones are partly lost; checked studies trace under half to an unresolved V gene and leave the rest unexplained. The sample table records around 300,000 clones; 75% to 90% of these occur just once. The ten most abundant clones make up 4.5% to 5.5% of the sample. The sample's treatment or condition label, decoded: about 20 received Ad26.COV2.S at low or high dose, single or two shots; about 5 received placebo; per-sample allocation not given. Repertoires of vaccine and placebo recipients were sequenced from samples collected on day 63 after the first injection.

The sample here was peripheral blood, taken in a trial of Ad26.COV2.S vaccine versus placebo. These receptors all come from a person aged 18-65 years who received the Ad26.COV2.S COVID-19 vaccine or a placebo.

CDR3 in amino acids: CALKTGTDPYNEQFF. The CDR3 nucleotides read TGTGCTCTAAAGACCGGGACGGACCCTTACAATGAGCAGTTCTTC. The chain couples TRBV2 to TRBJ2-1; D may match TRBD1 or TRBD2 (5 bases each). From germline, CDR1 is SNHLY and CDR2 FYNNEI. The CDR3 is 15 residues long.

This clone appeared a few times. The chain combines TRBV6-2 or TRBV6-3 with TRBJ2-1; D gene uncertain. V was clipped by 5 bases and J by 4 bases, with 6 bases between them. The CDR3 has 12 residues. CDR1 MNHEY and CDR2 SVGEGT come from the germline V gene. The CDR3 DNA is TGTGCCAGCAGTCGCGGATACAATGAGCAGTTCTTC. Translating it yields CASSRGYNEQFF.

The V gene is TRBV28, the J gene TRBJ1-2, with D uncertain. Germline CDR1 and CDR2: MDHEN and SYDVKM. The CDR3 contains 12 residues. The V gene lost 6 bases and the J gene lost 4 bases, with 9 bases spanning the gap. CDR3 sequence reads: CASSSITYGYTF. The CDR3 DNA is TGTGCCAGCAGCTCAATAACCTATGGCTACACCTTC.

The genes are TRBV5-6 and TRBJ1-1; 9 bases line up with TRBD1. Germline values: CDR1 SGHDT, CDR2 YYEEEE. V lost 5 bases and J lost 2; bases outside the gene matches: 4. This CDR3 spans 14 amino acids. CDR3 loop: CASRATGGNTEAFF. The CDR3 DNA follows: TGTGCCAGCAGGGCCACAGGGGGCAACACTGAAGCTTTCTTT.

J is TRBJ1-4 and V is TRBV13; 7 nucleotides match TRBD1. V lost 5 bases to trimming and J lost 8 bases; unmatched junction nucleotides: 8. Germline V lookup: CDR1 PRHDT, CDR2 FYEKMQ (reference sequence). The CDR3 is 14 residues long. CDR3 nucleotides: TGTGCCAGCAGCCTGACAGGGATAGGGGAAAAACTGTTTTTT. Translation: CASSLTGIGEKLFF.

The chain combines TRBV3-1 (or the pseudogene TRBV3-2) with TRBJ1-2; perhaps TRBD1 as D (6 bases). The CDR3 covers 15 residues. V dropped 1 base and J dropped 4 bases, with 13 bases sitting between them. Germline assignment: CDR1 LGHDT and CDR2 YNNKEL (reference sequence). The DNA for the CDR3 is TGTGCCAGCAGCCAAGTCGGGGCAGGGGCCTATGGCTACACCTTC. Amino acid sequence: CASSQVGAGAYGYTF.

This chain connects TRBV7-2 to TRBJ2-7, with D maybe TRBD2 (5 bases). V lost 8 bases to trimming and J lost 4 bases, with 18 bases between them. Germline V gene sequence: CDR1 SGHTA, CDR2 FQGNSA. The CDR3 consists of 14 residues. The CDR3 bases are TGTGCCAGCCGACCCCCCGGGGAGTTATACGAGCAGTACTTC. Residues: CASRPPGELYEQYF.

The sample holds one count of this clone. This sequence joins TRBV19 and TRBJ1-2; D might be TRBD1 (5 bases). Germline CDR1 reads LNHDA; CDR2 reads SQIVND (reference sequence). V lost 11 bases and J 8 bases, leaving 18 bases between the germline ends. The CDR3 is made up of 12 amino acids. The chain's CDR3 is CAGASLEGGYTF. In DNA form, the CDR3 reads TGTGCCGGAGCCTCACTTGAGGGGGGCTACACCTTC.

The chain combines TRBV29-1 with TRBJ2-1; 7 bases agree with TRBD2. Germline-derived CDR1 and CDR2 are SQVTM and ANQGSEA. V shed 6 bases and J 0 bases; nucleotides not matched to a gene: 5. The CDR3 contains 14 residues. The CDR3 DNA follows: TGCAGCGTCATCGGGGGGAGCTCCTACAATGAGCAGTTCTTC. Amino acids: CSVIGGSSYNEQFF.

The CDR3 sequence: CASSEKPDQPQHF. The CDR3 coding sequence is TGTGCCAGCAGTGAAAAACCAGATCAGCCCCAGCATTTT. The chain links TRBV2 to TRBJ1-5, with no clear D. The germline CDR1 and CDR2 sequences are SNHLY and FYNNEI. Trimming took 2 bases from V and 5 from J, leaving 7 bases between them. This CDR3 region has 13 residues.

This chain joins TRBV2 and TRBJ1-2; D call uncertain. Germline V lookup: CDR1 SNHLY, CDR2 FYNNEI. Trimming pared 6 bases from V and 5 bases from J, leaving 7 bases between. The length of the CDR3 is 11 residues. The CDR3 loop is CASSGEYGYTF. DNA for the CDR3: TGTGCCAGCAGCGGCGAGTATGGCTACACCTTC. The whole variable domain, filled in from reference TRBV2 and TRBJ1-2, reads EPEVTQTPSHQVTQMGQEVILRCVPISNHLYFYWYRQILGQKVEFLVSFYNNEISEKSEIFDDQFSVERPDGSNFTLKIRSTKLEDSAMYFCASSGEYGYTFGSGTRLTVV.

The gene calls are TRBV3-1 (or the pseudogene TRBV3-2) and TRBJ1-2; D is uncertain. Trimming shortened V by 0 bases and J by 6 bases, and 8 bases separated the two germline ends. Germline CDR1 reads LGHDT; CDR2 reads YNNKEL (reference sequence). The CDR3 length is 13 residues. The CDR3 here is CASSQDGRDGYTF. DNA of the CDR3: TGTGCCAGCAGCCAAGACGGGAGGGATGGCTACACCTTC.

The CDR3 protein is CASSLGASLSNYGYTF. The CDR3 region has the DNA TGTGCCAGCAGCTTGGGCGCTTCCTTATCTAACTATGGCTACACCTTC. J is TRBJ1-2 and V is TRBV5-5; D gene uncertain. CDR3 length: 16 amino acids. The germline V gene has CDR1 SGHKS and CDR2 YYEKEE (reference sequence). Trimming removed 0 bases at V and 0 bases at J, with 12 bases between.

The chain joins TRBV7-2 to TRBJ1-1; D uncertain. Trimming pared 5 bases from V and 0 bases from J, leaving 7 bases between. Per germline, CDR1 SGHTA and CDR2 FQGNSA. The CDR3 extends over 13 amino acids. CDR3 in DNA: TGTGCCAGCAGCCTTAGTATGAACACTGAAGCTTTCTTT. This gives the protein CASSLSMNTEAFF.

The chain uses TRBV7-7 and TRBJ2-7; possibly TRBD1 for D (5 bases). The germline V gene has CDR1 SSHAT and CDR2 FNYEAQ (reference sequence). The CDR3 is 15 amino acids. V was trimmed by 2 bases and J by 4 bases, leaving 15 bases between them. CDR3 residues: CASSLMSGKGYEQYF. The CDR3 DNA sequence: TGTGCCAGCAGCTTAATGTCAGGGAAGGGGTACGAGCAGTACTTC.

CDR3 in amino acids: CASSRQGHEKLFF. CDR3 DNA sequence: TGTGCCAGCAGCCGACAGGGACATGAAAAACTGTTTTTT. The chain uses TRBV12-3 or TRBV12-4 and TRBJ1-4, with 7 bases identical to TRBD1. The CDR3 length is 13 residues. The trim removed 6 bases at V and 6 bases at J, leaving 4 bases unmatched.

The chain is built from TRBV19 and TRBJ2-1, with 9 bases matching TRBD2. Germline trimming cut 10 bases from V and 10 bases from J; bases unmatched to any gene: 17. The CDR3 consists of 15 residues. CDR1 and CDR2 from the germline V gene are LNHDA and SQIVND (reference sequence). The CDR3 region has the DNA TGTGCCACTAGGGGGGGTAGCGGGAGATTAGGGGAGCAGTTCTTC. Translating it yields CATRGGSGRLGEQFF. Filled out from reference TRBV19 and TRBJ2-1, the complete variable domain reads DGGITQSPKYLFRKEGQNVTLSCEQNLNHDAMYWYRQDPGQGLRLIYYSQIVNDFQKGDIAEGYSVSREKKESFPLTVTSAQKNPTAFYLCATRGGSGRLGEQFFGPGTRLTVL.